A selection of T cell receptor beta chains follows, all from one sample in a study of blood T cell repertoires in COVID-19. Sequencing was performed with immunoSEQ multiplex PCR; in TCRdb, only in-frame clones are kept and a portion is missing. The sample carries about 64,000 clones, about 88% recorded once. Sequencing was done on a sample of peripheral blood. The origin of the receptors is a man in his 70s with acute or convalescent COVID-19. CDR3s include the opening cysteine and the closing phenylalanine or tryptophan. A D gene is named only where the DNA matches it firmly. Clone size is given for some rows only: seen once, a few or many times, or a class if the clone is expanded.

V	length	D	size	J	CDR3	DNA
TRBV7-2	15	-	few	TRBJ1-2	CASSLDRDKNYGYTF	TGTGCCAGCAGCTTAGATAGGGACAAAAACTATGGCTACACCTTC
TRBV19	16	-	-	TRBJ2-3	CASSRTAFISTDTQYF	TGTGCCAGTAGTAGAACTGCTTTCATAAGCACAGATACGCAGTATTTT
TRBV11-2	13	-	-	TRBJ2-5	CASSVQFEETQYF	TGTGCCAGCAGCGTACAGTTCGAAGAGACCCAGTACTTC
TRBV7-2	14	-	-	TRBJ1-2	CASSHFGHYYGYTF	TGTGCCAGCAGCCACTTTGGACACTACTATGGCTACACCTTC
TRBV5-6	17	-	-	TRBJ1-6	CASSLSTNLKDNSPLHF	TGTGCCAGCAGTTTAAGCACGAACCTGAAAGATAATTCACCCCTCCACTTT
TRBV6-5	12	-	-	TRBJ2-7	CASSYGGFEQYF	TGTGCCAGCAGTTACGGGGGCTTCGAGCAGTACTTC
TRBV19	14	-	once	TRBJ1-5	CASSIGADLSSQHF	TGTGCCAGTAGTATTGGGGCGGATCTCTCGTCCCAGCATTTT
TRBV18	15	-	-	TRBJ2-3	CASSPQGVQAYTQYF	TGTGCCAGCTCACCACAGGGGGTGCAGGCATATACGCAGTATTTT
TRBV28	12	-	-	TRBJ1-6	CASSLLNSPLHF	TGTGCCAGCAGTTTATTAAATTCACCCCTCCACTTT
TRBV9	15	-	-	TRBJ2-3	CASSVGHLATDTQYF	TGTGCCAGCAGCGTAGGACATTTGGCCACAGATACGCAGTATTTT
TRBV19	15	-	few	TRBJ1-5	CASTLRGSSNQPQHF	TGTGCCAGTACCCTAAGGGGCAGTAGCAATCAGCCCCAGCATTTT
TRBV20-1	13	-	once	TRBJ1-2	CSASSETAYGYTF	TGCAGTGCTAGTTCTGAGACAGCCTATGGCTACACCTTC
TRBV5-8	13	-	-	TRBJ1-4	CASSGGLNEKLFF	TGTGCCAGCAGCGGAGGACTGAACGAAAAACTGTTTTTT
TRBV19	13	-	once	TRBJ1-2	CASSITGSYGYTF	TGTGCCAGTAGTATTACAGGTAGCTATGGCTACACCTTC
TRBV19	14	-	-	TRBJ1-5	CASRWPYSNQPQHF	TGTGCCAGTAGATGGCCGTATAGCAATCAGCCCCAGCATTTT
TRBV11-2	15	TRBD2	once	TRBJ2-7	CASSYGLAVSREQYF	TGTGCCAGCAGCTACGGACTAGCGGTTAGTAGAGAGCAGTACTTC
TRBV7-9	17	-	-	TRBJ2-1	CASSSRGGAASYNEQFF	TGTGCCAGCAGCTCTCGAGGGGGGGCGGCCTCCTACAATGAGCAGTTCTTC
TRBV19	14	-	many	TRBJ2-3	CASSGQNRGAVQYF	TGTGCCAGTAGTGGCCAGAACCGTGGGGCCGTCCAGTATTTT
TRBV19	17	TRBD1	-	TRBJ1-5	CASRRWGDRGGNQPQHF	TGTGCCAGTAGACGCTGGGGGGACAGGGGCGGGAATCAGCCCCAGCATTTT
TRBV5-4	17	TRBD1	-	TRBJ1-4	CASSALGQGRANEKLFF	TGTGCCAGCAGCGCCCTCGGACAGGGTCGGGCTAATGAAAAACTGTTTTTT
TRBV2	20	TRBD1	-	TRBJ1-2	CASSGPGQGELEGGSYGYTF	TGTGCCAGCAGTGGCCCGGGACAGGGCGAATTGGAGGGGGGTTCGTATGGCTACACCTTC
TRBV9	13	-	-	TRBJ1-3	CASSDGQRNTIYF	TGTGCCAGCAGCGACGGACAGAGAAACACCATATATTTT
TRBV19	14	-	-	TRBJ1-6	CASKLQGPNSPLHF	TGTGCCAGTAAATTGCAGGGCCCGAATTCACCCCTCCACTTT
TRBV9	13	-	-	TRBJ1-2	CASSPPSNYGYTF	TGTGCCAGCAGCCCCCCTTCCAACTATGGCTACACCTTC
TRBV9	14	TRBD1	-	TRBJ2-5	CASSVDRAQETQYF	TGTGCCAGCAGCGTTGACAGGGCTCAAGAGACCCAGTACTTC
TRBV25-1	16	-	-	TRBJ1-2	CASSKQGVPRSNGYTF	TGTGCCAGCAGTAAACAGGGTGTCCCTCGATCTAATGGCTACACCTTC
TRBV7-2	15	-	-	TRBJ1-4	CASTLYKGVGEKLFF	TGTGCCAGCACCCTCTACAAGGGAGTTGGCGAAAAACTGTTTTTT
TRBV12-3/TRBV12-4	13	TRBD1	-	TRBJ2-5	CASSWDRALAQYF	TGTGCCAGCAGTTGGGACAGGGCTTTGGCCCAGTACTTC
TRBV7-2	15	TRBD1	-	TRBJ2-5	CASSSRTGRWETQYF	TGTGCCAGCAGCTCACGGACAGGGAGGTGGGAGACCCAGTACTTC
TRBV7-2	15	-	-	TRBJ2-3	CASSLEVGRTDTQYF	TGTGCCAGCAGCTTAGAGGTGGGGCGCACAGATACGCAGTATTTT
TRBV9	16	TRBD1	-	TRBJ2-1	CASSVWTGESYNEQFF	TGTGCCAGCAGCGTATGGACAGGGGAATCCTACAATGAGCAGTTCTTC
TRBV14	15	TRBD2	-	TRBJ2-3	CASSSLAGLTDTQYF	TGTGCCAGCAGCTCCTTAGCGGGGCTGACAGATACGCAGTATTTT
TRBV6-6	16	-	-	TRBJ2-7	CASSYSRQGSNHEQYF	TGTGCCAGCAGTTACTCACGTCAGGGGAGTAACCACGAGCAGTACTTC
TRBV11-2	14	-	-	TRBJ1-4	CATGGGATNEKLFF	TGTGCCACCGGGGGAGGAGCAACTAATGAAAAACTGTTTTTT
TRBV11-2	14	TRBD2	-	TRBJ2-7	CASSLVLGGNEQYF	TGTGCCAGCAGCTTAGTATTGGGAGGGAACGAGCAGTACTTC
TRBV30	13	-	-	TRBJ2-2	CAWTLLVAGELFF	TGTGCCTGGACCTTACTAGTCGCCGGGGAGCTGTTTTTT
TRBV11-2	16	TRBD1	-	TRBJ2-2	CASSFWTGVNTGELFF	TGTGCCAGCAGCTTCTGGACAGGGGTTAACACCGGGGAGCTGTTTTTT
TRBV3-1/TRBV3-2	13	-	-	TRBJ2-1	CASSLGLYNEQFF	TGTGCCAGCAGCCTGGGCCTCTACAATGAGCAGTTCTTC
TRBV2	14	-	-	TRBJ1-5	CASSERHRNQPQHF	TGTGCCAGCAGTGAACGACACCGCAATCAGCCCCAGCATTTT
TRBV3-1/TRBV3-2	12	TRBD1	once	TRBJ2-7	CASGDRIYEQYF	TGTGCCAGCGGGGACAGGATCTACGAGCAGTACTTC
TRBV30	15	TRBD1	-	TRBJ1-1	CAWTGQGEMNTEAFF	TGTGCCTGGACGGGACAGGGGGAAATGAACACTGAAGCTTTCTTT
TRBV7-3	15	-	-	TRBJ1-2	CASSSTVSPVYGYTF	TGTGCCAGCAGCTCGACAGTGTCACCCGTCTATGGCTACACCTTC
TRBV19	18	-	-	TRBJ1-2	CASSRNIRTATQQYGYTF	TGTGCCAGTAGTAGAAATATAAGGACAGCCACGCAACAATATGGCTACACCTTC
TRBV28	16	TRBD1	-	TRBJ2-2	CASSVTGGGNNGELFF	TGTGCCAGCAGTGTTACAGGGGGCGGAAATAACGGGGAGCTGTTTTTT
TRBV2	15	TRBD1	-	TRBJ1-5	CASSRQGAVGQPQHF	TGTGCCAGCAGTCGACAGGGGGCGGTGGGTCAGCCCCAGCATTTT
TRBV14	17	TRBD1	-	TRBJ2-1	CASSLLGGTGLYNEQFF	TGTGCCAGCAGCCTACTCGGGGGGACAGGGCTCTACAATGAGCAGTTCTTC
TRBV5-6	11	TRBD2	-	TRBJ2-5	CATSGGETQYF	TGTGCCACCAGCGGGGGGGAGACCCAGTACTTC
TRBV7-6	17	TRBD1	-	TRBJ2-7	CASSLSPLGQGAYEQYF	TGTGCCAGCAGCTTGTCCCCCCTGGGACAGGGGGCCTACGAGCAGTACTTC
TRBV18	14	TRBD2	-	TRBJ2-5	CASSPMAGEETQYF	TGTGCCAGCTCACCAATGGCGGGGGAGGAGACCCAGTACTTC
TRBV6-2/TRBV6-3	16	TRBD1	-	TRBJ2-5	CASSAFPTGALGAQYF	TGTGCCAGCAGTGCTTTCCCGACAGGGGCCCTGGGGGCCCAGTACTTC
TRBV6-5	14	-	-	TRBJ2-7	CASSYRTAFYEQYF	TGTGCCAGCAGTTACAGGACAGCGTTCTACGAGCAGTACTTC
TRBV4-2	14	TRBD2	-	TRBJ2-2	CASSLSGGTGELFF	TGTGCCAGCAGCCTAAGCGGGGGAACCGGGGAGCTGTTTTTT
TRBV6-6	13	TRBD1	-	TRBJ1-5	CASRDRGNQPQHF	TGTGCCAGTCGGGACAGGGGCAATCAGCCCCAGCATTTT
TRBV19	14	-	-	TRBJ1-2	CASKIGVTDYGYTF	TGTGCCAGTAAAATTGGAGTTACGGACTATGGCTACACCTTC
TRBV7-9	15	TRBD1	-	TRBJ1-2	CASNIPSDRGYGYTF	TGTGCCAGCAACATCCCAAGCGACAGGGGCTATGGCTACACCTTC